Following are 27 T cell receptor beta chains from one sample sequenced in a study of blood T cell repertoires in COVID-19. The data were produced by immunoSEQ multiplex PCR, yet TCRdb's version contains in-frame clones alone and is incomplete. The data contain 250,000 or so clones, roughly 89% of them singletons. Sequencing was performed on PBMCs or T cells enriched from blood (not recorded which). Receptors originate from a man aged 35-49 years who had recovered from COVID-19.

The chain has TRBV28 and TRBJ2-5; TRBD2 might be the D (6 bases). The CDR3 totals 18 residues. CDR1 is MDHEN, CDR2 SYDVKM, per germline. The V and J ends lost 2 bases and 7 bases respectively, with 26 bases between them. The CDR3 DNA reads TGTGCCAGCAGTTTAGGAGGTGTGACCAGCGGGTTAGTCGGGACCCAGTACTTC. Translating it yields CASSLGGVTSGLVGTQYF.

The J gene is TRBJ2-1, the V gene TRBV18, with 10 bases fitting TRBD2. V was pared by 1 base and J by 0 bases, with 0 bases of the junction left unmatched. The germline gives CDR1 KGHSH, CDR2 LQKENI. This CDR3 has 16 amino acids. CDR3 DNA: TGTGCCAGCTCACCACGGACTAGCGGCTCCTACAATGAGCAGTTCTTC. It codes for CASSPRTSGSYNEQFF.

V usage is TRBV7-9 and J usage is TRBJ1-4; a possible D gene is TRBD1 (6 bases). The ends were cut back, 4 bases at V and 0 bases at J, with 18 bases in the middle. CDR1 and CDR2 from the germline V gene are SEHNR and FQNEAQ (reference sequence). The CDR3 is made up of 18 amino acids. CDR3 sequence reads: CASSYSFWTEATNEKLFF. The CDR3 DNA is TGTGCCAGCAGCTACAGCTTCTGGACAGAAGCAACTAATGAAAAACTGTTTTTT.

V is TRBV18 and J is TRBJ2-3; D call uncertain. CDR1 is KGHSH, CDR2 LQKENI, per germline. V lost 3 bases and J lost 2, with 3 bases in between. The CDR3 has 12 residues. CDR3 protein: CASSPITDTQYF. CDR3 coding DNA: TGTGCCAGCTCACCTATCACAGATACGCAGTATTTT.

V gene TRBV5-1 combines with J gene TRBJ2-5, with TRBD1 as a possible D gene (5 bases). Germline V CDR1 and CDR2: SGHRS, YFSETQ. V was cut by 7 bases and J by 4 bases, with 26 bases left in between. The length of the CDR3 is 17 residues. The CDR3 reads CASRRLAGIFLLETQYF. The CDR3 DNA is TGCGCCAGCCGTCGTTTGGCAGGGATCTTTCTTTTAGAGACCCAGTACTTC.

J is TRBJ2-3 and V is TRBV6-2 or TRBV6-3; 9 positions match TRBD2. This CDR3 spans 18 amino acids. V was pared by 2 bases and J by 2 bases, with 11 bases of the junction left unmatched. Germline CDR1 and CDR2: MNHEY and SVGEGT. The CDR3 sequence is CASSYQPVAGGPTDTQYF. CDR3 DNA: TGTGCCAGCAGTTACCAGCCGGTGGCGGGGGGGCCCACAGATACGCAGTATTTT.

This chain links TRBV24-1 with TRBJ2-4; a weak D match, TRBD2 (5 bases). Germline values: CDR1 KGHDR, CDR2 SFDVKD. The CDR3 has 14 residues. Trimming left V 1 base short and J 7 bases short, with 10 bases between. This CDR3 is CATSDFSGFNIQYF. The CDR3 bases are TGTGCCACCAGTGATTTTTCGGGGTTTAACATTCAGTACTTC.

DNA of the CDR3: TGTGCCAGCTCTAAAAGCGGACTTGTAGGCTCACCCCTCCACTTT. This encodes CASSKSGLVGSPLHF. The V gene is TRBV18, the J gene TRBJ1-6; D is undetermined. V was cut by 6 bases and J by 10 bases, with 19 bases left in between. The length of the CDR3 is 15 residues. Germline V lookup: CDR1 KGHSH, CDR2 LQKENI.

CDR3 nucleotides: TGTGCCAGCAGTTTATACCTCGGTAGCGTCAATGAGCAGTTCTTC. This encodes CASSLYLGSVNEQFF. The chain joins TRBV27 to TRBJ2-1; maybe TRBD2 (5 bases). CDR1 is MNHEY and CDR2 is SMNVEV in the germline V gene (reference sequence). Trimming stripped 1 base from V and 6 bases from J, with 13 bases between. The CDR3 has 15 amino acids.

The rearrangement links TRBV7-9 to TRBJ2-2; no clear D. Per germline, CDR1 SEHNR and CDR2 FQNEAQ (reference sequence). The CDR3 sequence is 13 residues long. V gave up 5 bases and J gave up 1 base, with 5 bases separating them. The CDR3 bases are TGTGCCAGCAGCATCAGGAACACCGGGGAGCTGTTTTTT. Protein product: CASSIRNTGELFF.

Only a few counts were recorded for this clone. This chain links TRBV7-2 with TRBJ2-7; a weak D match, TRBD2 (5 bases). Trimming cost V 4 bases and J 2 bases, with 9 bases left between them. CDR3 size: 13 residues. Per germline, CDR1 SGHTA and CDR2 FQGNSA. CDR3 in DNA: TGTGCCAGCAGCTCAACTAGGACCTACGAGCAGTACTTC. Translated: CASSSTRTYEQYF. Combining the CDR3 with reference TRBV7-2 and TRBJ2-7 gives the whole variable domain GAGVSQSPSNKVTEKGKDVELRCDPISGHTALYWYRQSLGQGLEFLIYFQGNSAPDKSGLPSDRFSAERTGGSVSTLTIQRTQQEDSAVYLCASSSTRTYEQYFGPGTRLTVT.

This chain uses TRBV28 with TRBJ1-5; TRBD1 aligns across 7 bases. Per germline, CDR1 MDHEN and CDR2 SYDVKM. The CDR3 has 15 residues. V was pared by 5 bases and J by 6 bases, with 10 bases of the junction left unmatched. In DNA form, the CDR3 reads TGTGCCAGCAGTCCCCCTGACAGGGTGCGTCAGCCCCAGCATTTT. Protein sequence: CASSPPDRVRQPQHF. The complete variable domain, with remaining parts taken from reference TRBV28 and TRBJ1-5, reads DVKVTQSSRYLVKRTGEKVFLECVQDMDHENMFWYRQDPGLGLRLIYFSYDVKMKEKGDIPEGYSVSREKKERFSLILESASTNQTSMYLCASSPPDRVRQPQHFGDGTRLSIL.

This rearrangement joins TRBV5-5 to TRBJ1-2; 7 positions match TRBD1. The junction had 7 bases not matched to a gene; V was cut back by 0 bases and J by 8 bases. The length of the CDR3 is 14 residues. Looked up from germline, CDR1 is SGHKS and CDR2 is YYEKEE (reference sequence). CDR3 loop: CASSLVGQAIGYTF. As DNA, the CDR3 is TGTGCCAGCAGCTTGGTTGGACAGGCTATCGGCTACACCTTC.

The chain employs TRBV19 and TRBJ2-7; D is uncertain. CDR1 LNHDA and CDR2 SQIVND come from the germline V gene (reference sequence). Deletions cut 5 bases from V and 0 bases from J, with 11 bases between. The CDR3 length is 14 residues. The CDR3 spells CASSLSVSSYEQYF. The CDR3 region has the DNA TGTGCCAGTAGTTTATCGGTTAGCTCCTACGAGCAGTACTTC.

The CDR3 nucleotides are TGTGCCAGCAGCTTGACGTATGGGACACTGAACACCGGGGAGCTGTTTTTT. Its translation is CASSLTYGTLNTGELFF. This sequence joins TRBV11-2 and TRBJ2-2; a possible D gene is TRBD1 (6 bases). V was shortened by 3 bases and J by 1 base, with 15 bases between the two germline ends. This CDR3 comprises 17 residues. CDR1 is SGHAT and CDR2 is FQNNGV in the germline V gene. The full variable domain, completed using reference TRBV11-2 and TRBJ2-2, is EAGVAQSPRYKIIEKRQSVAFWCNPISGHATLYWYQQILGQGPKLLIQFQNNGVVDDSQLPKDRFSAERLKGVDSTLKIQPAKLEDSAVYLCASSLTYGTLNTGELFFGEGSRLTVL.

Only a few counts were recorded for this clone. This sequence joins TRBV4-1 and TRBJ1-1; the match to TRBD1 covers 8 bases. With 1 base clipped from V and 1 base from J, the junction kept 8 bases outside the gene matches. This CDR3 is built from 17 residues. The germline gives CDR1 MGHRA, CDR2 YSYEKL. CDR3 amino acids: CASSQVPWTGKNTEAFF. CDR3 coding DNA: TGCGCCAGCAGCCAAGTCCCGTGGACAGGGAAGAACACTGAAGCTTTCTTT.

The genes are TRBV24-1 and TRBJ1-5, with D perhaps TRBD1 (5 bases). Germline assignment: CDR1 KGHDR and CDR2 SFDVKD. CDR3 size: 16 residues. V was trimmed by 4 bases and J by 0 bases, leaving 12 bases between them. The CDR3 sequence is CATSDRKRGSNQPQHF. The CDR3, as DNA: TGTGCCACCAGTGACCGCAAAAGGGGTAGCAATCAGCCCCAGCATTTT.

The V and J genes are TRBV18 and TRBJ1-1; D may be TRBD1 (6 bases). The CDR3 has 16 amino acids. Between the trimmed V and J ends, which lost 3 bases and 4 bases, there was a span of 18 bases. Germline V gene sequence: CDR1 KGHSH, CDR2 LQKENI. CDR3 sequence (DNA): TGTGCCAGCTCACCCAGTACTCCCAGGGGTGGCACTGAAGCTTTCTTT. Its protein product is CASSPSTPRGGTEAFF.

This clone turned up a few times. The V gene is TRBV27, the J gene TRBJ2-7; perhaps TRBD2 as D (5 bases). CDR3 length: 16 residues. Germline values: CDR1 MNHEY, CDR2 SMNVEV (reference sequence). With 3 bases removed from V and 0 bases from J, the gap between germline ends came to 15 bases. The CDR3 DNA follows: TGTGCCAGCAGTTTCGAGATAGCGAAGAGCTCCTACGAGCAGTACTTC. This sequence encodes CASSFEIAKSSYEQYF.

Written as DNA, the CDR3 is TGTGCCAGCAGCTTCCGGGACAGGCCCTACGAGCAGTACTTC. It codes for CASSFRDRPYEQYF. The chain recombines TRBV5-8 with TRBJ2-7; 8 positions match TRBD1. The CDR3 spans 14 residues. V shed 2 bases, J shed 2 bases, and the junction held 3 bases outside the gene matches. From germline, CDR1 is SGHTS and CDR2 YDEGEE.

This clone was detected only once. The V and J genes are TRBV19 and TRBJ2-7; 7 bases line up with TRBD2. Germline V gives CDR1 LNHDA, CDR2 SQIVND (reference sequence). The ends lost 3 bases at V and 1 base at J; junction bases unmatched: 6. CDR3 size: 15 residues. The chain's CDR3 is CASSITAGDSYEQYF. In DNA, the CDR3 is TGTGCCAGTAGTATTACGGCGGGGGATTCCTACGAGCAGTACTTC.

CDR3 coding DNA: TGTGCCAGCAGCTTGGGGACAGGGGGCTTGACTTCCTGGGGCTACACCTTC. Translated, it gives CASSLGTGGLTSWGYTF. The J gene is TRBJ1-2, the V gene TRBV5-5; TRBD1 aligns across 11 bases. The germline V gene has CDR1 SGHKS and CDR2 YYEKEE (reference sequence). The CDR3 totals 17 residues. The ends lost 0 bases at V and 8 bases at J; junction bases unmatched: 12.

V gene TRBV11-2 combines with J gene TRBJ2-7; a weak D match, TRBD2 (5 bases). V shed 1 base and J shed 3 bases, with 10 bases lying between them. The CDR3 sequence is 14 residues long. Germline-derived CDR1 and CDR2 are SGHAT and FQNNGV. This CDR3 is CASSLGGANYEQYF. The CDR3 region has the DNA TGTGCCAGCAGCTTAGGGGGAGCAAACTACGAGCAGTACTTC.

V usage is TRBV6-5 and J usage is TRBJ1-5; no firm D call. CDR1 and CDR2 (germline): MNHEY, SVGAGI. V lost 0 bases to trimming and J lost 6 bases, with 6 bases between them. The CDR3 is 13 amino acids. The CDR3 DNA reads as TGTGCCAGCAGTTACTCACAGATTCAGCCCCAGCATTTT. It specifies CASSYSQIQPQHF.

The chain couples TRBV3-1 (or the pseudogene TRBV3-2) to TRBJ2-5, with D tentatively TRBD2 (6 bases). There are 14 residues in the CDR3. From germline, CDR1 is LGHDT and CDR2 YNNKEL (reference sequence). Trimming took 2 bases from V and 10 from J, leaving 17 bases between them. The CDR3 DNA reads TGTGCCAGCAGCCAACAGGGACTCGAAGGGGACCAGTACTTC. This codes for CASSQQGLEGDQYF.

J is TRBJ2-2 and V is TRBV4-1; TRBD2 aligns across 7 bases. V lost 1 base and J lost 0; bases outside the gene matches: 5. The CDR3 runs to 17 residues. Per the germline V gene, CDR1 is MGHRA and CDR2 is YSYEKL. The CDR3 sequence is CASSQGRGGANTGELFF. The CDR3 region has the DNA TGCGCCAGCAGCCAAGGTAGGGGAGGGGCGAACACCGGGGAGCTGTTTTTT.

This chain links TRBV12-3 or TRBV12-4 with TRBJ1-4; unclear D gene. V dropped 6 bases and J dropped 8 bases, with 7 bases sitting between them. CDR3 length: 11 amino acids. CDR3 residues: CASSVGEKLFF. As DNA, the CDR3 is TGTGCCAGCAGCGTCGGGGAAAAACTGTTTTTT.